The 14 T cell receptor beta chains below were found in one sample sequenced in a study of blood T cell repertoires in COVID-19. Profiled with immunoSEQ multiplex PCR; TCRdb holds only in-frame clones, not every one. The sample lists 100,000 to 110,000 clones, about 90% occurring once. The material sequenced was peripheral blood. The receptors were sampled from a man aged 30 to 45 in a cohort sampled during active COVID-19.

This clone appeared a single time. This rearrangement joins TRBV29-1 to TRBJ1-2, with D tentatively TRBD1 (5 bases). There are 14 residues in the CDR3. The V and J ends lost 4 bases and 10 bases respectively, with 22 bases between them. Germline CDR1 reads SQVTM; CDR2 reads ANQGSEA. The CDR3 sequence: CSVVGGTGVRDYTF. The CDR3 DNA reads TGCAGCGTTGTCGGGGGGACCGGGGTACGGGACTACACCTTC.

The V and J genes are TRBV5-8 and TRBJ1-2, with D possibly matching TRBD1 (6 bases). The CDR3 length is 14 residues. Trimming cost V 2 bases and J 2 bases, with 10 bases left between them. The V gene's germline CDR1 is SGHTS and CDR2 YDEGEE. CDR3 residues: CASSFRGGNYGYTF. CDR3 bases: TGTGCCAGCAGCTTCAGGGGTGGGAACTATGGCTACACCTTC.

This clone is a singleton in its sample. This chain links TRBV18 with TRBJ1-1; 10 nucleotides align to TRBD1. V lost 5 bases, J lost 4 bases, and 1 base stayed unmatched. CDR3 size: 13 residues. CDR1 and CDR2 (germline): KGHSH, LQKENI. CDR3 loop: CASSGTGATEAFF. CDR3 DNA sequence: TGTGCCAGCTCAGGGACAGGGGCCACTGAAGCTTTCTTT.

In its sample, this clone is medium-sized. V gene TRBV4-1 combines with J gene TRBJ2-7; 9 positions agree with TRBD2. V was clipped by 3 bases and J by 6 bases; unmatched bases: 12. The length of the CDR3 is 16 residues. Per germline, CDR1 MGHRA and CDR2 YSYEKL. The CDR3 protein is CASSQADMGLAGEQYF. In DNA, the CDR3 is TGCGCCAGCAGCCAGGCGGATATGGGACTAGCAGGCGAGCAGTACTTC.

The rearrangement links TRBV6-6 to TRBJ2-1; D is uncertain. CDR1 is MNHNY, CDR2 SVGAGI, per germline (reference sequence). The CDR3 length is 11 residues. The germline V and J ends were trimmed by 6 bases and 7 bases, with 7 bases remaining between them. The DNA for the CDR3 is TGTGCCAGCAGCTCAGGTAATGAGCAGTTCTTC. Translating gives CASSSGNEQFF.

J is TRBJ1-2 and V is TRBV5-1; weak D call: TRBD1 (5 bases). V was clipped by 2 bases and J by 2 bases, with 7 bases between them. The germline gives CDR1 SGHRS, CDR2 YFSETQ. The CDR3 covers 13 residues. The DNA of the CDR3 is TGCGCCAGCAGCTTACAGGAGAACTATGGCTACACCTTC. Translating it yields CASSLQENYGYTF.

The chain uses TRBV12-5 and TRBJ1-3; 8 nucleotides align to TRBD1. The CDR3 runs to 13 residues. The germline CDR1 and CDR2 sequences are LGHNT and FRNRAP. With 9 bases clipped from V and 2 bases from J, the junction kept 3 bases outside the gene matches. CDR3 sequence: CASRQGTGNTIYF. In DNA form, the CDR3 reads TGTGCTAGCCGACAGGGGACTGGAAACACCATATATTTT.

The chain couples TRBV10-3 to TRBJ1-3; 7 bases are shared with TRBD1. The CDR3 has 14 residues. The germline V gene encodes CDR1 ENHRY and CDR2 SYGVKD. The V segment lost 10 bases and the J segment 2 bases; nucleotides outside the gene matches: 8. DNA of the CDR3: TGTGCCACTACGACAGGGCTCACTGGAAACACCATATATTTT. It translates to CATTTGLTGNTIYF.

The chain recombines TRBV5-1 with TRBJ2-1; a weak D match, TRBD1 (6 bases). Trimming stripped 4 bases from V and 7 bases from J, with 9 bases between. Germline CDR1 and CDR2: SGHRS and YFSETQ. The CDR3 loop spans 12 amino acids. The CDR3 loop is CASSKTGNEQFF. In nucleotides, the CDR3 is TGCGCCAGCAGCAAAACAGGGAATGAGCAGTTCTTC.

The rearrangement links TRBV4-3 to TRBJ2-2, with 7 bases aligning to TRBD1. The V gene end was trimmed by 1 base and the J gene end by 3 bases; junction bases not matched to a gene: 2. The germline V gene encodes CDR1 LGHNA and CDR2 YSLEER. This CDR3 comprises 15 residues. In DNA form, the CDR3 reads TGCGCCAGCAGCCAAGGCGACAGGGACACCGGGGAGCTGTTTTTT. Translating it yields CASSQGDRDTGELFF.

This rearrangement joins TRBV28 to TRBJ2-1; D call uncertain. This CDR3 spans 11 amino acids. V was clipped by 2 bases and J by 9 bases, with 5 bases between them. CDR1 and CDR2 (germline): MDHEN, SYDVKM. As DNA, the CDR3 is TGTGCCAGCAGTTTACCCGGTGAGCAGTTCTTC. This sequence encodes CASSLPGEQFF. Variable domain in full (rest from reference TRBV28 and TRBJ2-1): DVKVTQSSRYLVKRTGEKVFLECVQDMDHENMFWYRQDPGLGLRLIYFSYDVKMKEKGDIPEGYSVSREKKERFSLILESASTNQTSMYLCASSLPGEQFFGPGTRLTVL.

The chain joins TRBV2 to TRBJ2-1; perhaps TRBD2 as D (7 bases). This CDR3 is 14 amino acids long. Looked up from germline, CDR1 is SNHLY and CDR2 is FYNNEI. The ends were cut back, 8 bases at V and 7 bases at J, with 18 bases in the middle. The CDR3 here is CASFVGGPFNEQFF. DNA of the CDR3: TGTGCCAGCTTCGTGGGGGGGCCCTTTAATGAGCAGTTCTTC.

The chain carries TRBV7-2 and TRBJ2-7, with D possibly being TRBD1 (6 bases). Trimming took off 5 bases at V and 0 bases at J, with 17 bases between the two ends. This CDR3 is built from 16 residues. The germline CDR1 and CDR2 sequences are SGHTA and FQGNSA. CDR3 in amino acids: CASSIRTDKSSYEQYF. The CDR3 DNA follows: TGTGCCAGCAGCATAAGGACAGACAAAAGCTCCTACGAGCAGTACTTC.

V gene TRBV2 combines with J gene TRBJ2-7, with TRBD2 matching over 8 bases. With V trimmed by 5 bases and J by 6 bases, 12 bases remained unmatched. CDR3 length: 15 amino acids. From germline, CDR1 is SNHLY and CDR2 FYNNEI. The CDR3 nucleotides read TGTGCCAGCAGTACAGTAGCGGGGCAGGCCCTCGAGCAGTACTTC. Translated, it gives CASSTVAGQALEQYF.